The entry that follows covers one T cell receptor (beta chain) sequence. Under the authors' procedure: How many nucleated cells were present was estimated from reference gene primer amplification. The method was immunoSEQ multiplex PCR; TCRdb's version includes in-frame clones alone and lacks a portion of them. The DNA was the basis for D and trimming; V, J and clone size are from that table. This table has 110,000 or so clones, about 84% appearing once. This entry is derived from a study of blood T cell repertoires in COVID-19. Study overall: The cDNA or gDNA used as material had been derived from T cells, B-cell-depleted T cells, or PBMCs.

Deletions cut 0 bases from V and 5 bases from J, with 13 bases between. Germline assignment: CDR1 MGHRA and CDR2 YSYEKL. The CDR3 contains 15 residues. Sequenced input: peripheral blood. V is TRBV4-1 and J is TRBJ1-2; no clear D gene. This receptor was taken from a man aged 50 or older with acute or convalescent COVID-19. This chain's CDR3 is CASSQEVAGWYGYTF. Written as DNA, the CDR3 is TGCGCCAGCAGCCAAGAAGTCGCGGGATGGTATGGCTACACCTTC.